This T cell receptor beta chain was found in a study of cytomegalovirus exposure and HLA in healthy donors. CDR3 length: 17 amino acids. CDR1 KGHSH and CDR2 LQKENI come from the germline V gene. Trimming at V came to 3 bases and at J to 1 base, leaving 1 base not matched to a gene. Both 60 Vbeta primers and 13 Jbeta primers went into the PCR. Original processing notes: There were 80 million to 95 million unique TCR beta chains by a later count, and around 10 million of them were shared. The method was immunoSEQ multiplex PCR; TCRdb's version includes in-frame clones alone and lacks a portion of them. That table furnishes V, J and clone size, whereas the DNA furnished D and trimming. Of 150,000 to 200,000 clones detected, about 82% appear once; the ten largest clones hold 0.7% to 0.95%.

Input material: PBMCs. This sequence was found in a woman aged 18 to 35 in good health and CMV-seronegative. The chain combines TRBV18 with TRBJ2-1; 15 bases are a match to TRBD2. CDR3 loop: CASSPGLAGGSYNEQFF. CDR3 DNA sequence: TGTGCCAGCTCACCCGGACTAGCGGGAGGGTCCTACAATGAGCAGTTCTTC.